This is a list of T cell receptor beta chains from one sample in a study of blood T cell repertoires in COVID-19. Profiling relied on immunoSEQ multiplex PCR, and the TCRdb table lists in-frame clones only, not all of them. Of around 190,000 clones in the sample, around 85% were seen once. Input material: peripheral blood. All receptors come from a young man with acute or convalescent COVID-19. The CDR3 runs from the conserved cysteine through the conserved F or W. D genes are given only for firm matches. Clone size appears in some rows only: once, few, many, or a class for an expanded clone.

TGTGCCAGCAGCACCAACAGGGTCTCTGGAAACACCATATATTTT	CASSTNRVSGNTIYF	TRBJ1-3	-	TRBV27	-
TGTGCCAGCTCCGGGACAGGGGTAAACGGCTACACCTTC	CASSGTGVNGYTF	TRBJ1-2	TRBD1	TRBV18	once
TGCGCCAGCAAGGGACAGGCAAAGATGAACACTGAAGCTTTCTTT	CASKGQAKMNTEAFF	TRBJ1-1	TRBD1	TRBV5-1	-
TGTGCCAGCAGCCTACACGGGATGAACACTGAAGCTTTCTTT	CASSLHGMNTEAFF	TRBJ1-1	-	TRBV11-3	-
TGTGCCAGCAGACAGGGGGGCGAATATTACACTGAAGCTTTCTTT	CASRQGGEYYTEAFF	TRBJ1-1	TRBD1	TRBV5-4	-
TGTGCCAGCAGCCCCCTCCGACTCTATACCGCTGGGGAGCAGTACTTC	CASSPLRLYTAGEQYF	TRBJ2-7	-	TRBV11-1	-
TGTGCCAGCAGCCGACCGGGACAGGGCTACACTGAAGCTTTCTTT	CASSRPGQGYTEAFF	TRBJ1-1	TRBD1	TRBV7-9	-
TGTGCCTGGAGTGTCGGGATCACTAGCGGGAGGCTTTGGGAGCAGTTCTTC	CAWSVGITSGRLWEQFF	TRBJ2-1	TRBD2	TRBV30	-
TGTGCCAGCAGTAGACCGGGACAGGGGAACTATGGCTACACCTTC	CASSRPGQGNYGYTF	TRBJ1-2	TRBD1	TRBV6-5	-
TGTGCCAGCAGCTTCGACAGGGGAAGCAATCAGCCCCAGCATTTT	CASSFDRGSNQPQHF	TRBJ1-5	TRBD1	TRBV28	-
TGTGCCAGCAGCCAGGATGGTAGCACAGATACGCAGTATTTT	CASSQDGSTDTQYF	TRBJ2-3	-	TRBV28	-
TGCGCCAGCAGAGCCACCGAAAACGGTAATCAGCCCCAGCATTTT	CASRATENGNQPQHF	TRBJ1-5	-	TRBV4-1	-
TGCGCCAGCAGCTTGATGTGGACTAGCGGGGGGGCCAGGAATGAGCAGTTCTTC	CASSLMWTSGGARNEQFF	TRBJ2-1	TRBD2	TRBV5-1	-
TGTGCCAGCAGCCAGGAGTACACAGGGGGCTGGGAGACCCAGTACTTC	CASSQEYTGGWETQYF	TRBJ2-5	TRBD1	TRBV11-2	-
TGTGCCAGCAGCCCTGGGAGGACTAGCCCAAGCACAGATACGCAGTATTTT	CASSPGRTSPSTDTQYF	TRBJ2-3	TRBD2	TRBV9	-
TGTGCCAGCAGCTTTTATTCCGGGTCAAGTGCGAATACGCAGTATTTT	CASSFYSGSSANTQYF	TRBJ2-3	-	TRBV5-6	once
TGTGCCAGCAGCCCCCCCAGGACAGGGGACGGCTACACCTTC	CASSPPRTGDGYTF	TRBJ1-2	TRBD1	TRBV14	-
TGTGCCAGCAGCCAAGCTAGACTAGCGGGAAGCCCGTTCTTC	CASSQARLAGSPFF	TRBJ2-1	TRBD2	TRBV14	-
TGTGCCAGTAGCAGGGGAACGTCCTATAATTCACCCCTCCACTTT	CASSRGTSYNSPLHF	TRBJ1-6	-	TRBV19	-
TGCAGTGCTAGAGTGGCCGTAGAGCAGTTCTTC	CSARVAVEQFF	TRBJ2-1	-	TRBV20-1	-
TGTGCCAGCTCACCATCTACAGCCTATAGCAATCAGCCCCAGCATTTT	CASSPSTAYSNQPQHF	TRBJ1-5	-	TRBV18	-
TGCGCCAGCTCTGAGGGATTCACAGATACGCAGTATTTT	CASSEGFTDTQYF	TRBJ2-3	-	TRBV10-1	few
TGTGCCTGGAACGGACAGTCTAATGAAAAACTGTTTTTT	CAWNGQSNEKLFF	TRBJ1-4	-	TRBV30	-
TGTGCCTGTCCTACCGGGACTAGAAAGGACGGGGAGCTGTTTTTT	CACPTGTRKDGELFF	TRBJ2-2	TRBD2	TRBV30	-
TGTGCCAGCATCAACACCGGAGGGGCAGGAGAAGCTTTCTTT	CASINTGGAGEAFF	TRBJ1-1	-	TRBV6-5	-